This T cell receptor (beta chain) is drawn from a study of blood T cell repertoires in COVID-19. Overall study: Samples taken during acute and convalescent COVID-19 were collected in the United States, Italy and Spain.

A few counts support this clone. Trimming took 1 base from V and 3 from J; bases not matched to a gene: 8. The CDR3 runs 17 residues. Germline V lookup: CDR1 SGHDT, CDR2 YYEEEE. The assay was immunoSEQ multiplex PCR, and TCRdb's table has in-frame clones only and misses some. The table lists 140,000 to 150,000 clones, approximately 85% of them singletons. The receptor comes from a woman in her sixties or seventies with COVID-19, enrolled during active disease. This sequence joins TRBV5-6 and TRBJ1-1, with 11 bases identical to TRBD1. Source material: peripheral blood. CDR3 coding DNA: TGTGCCAGCAGCTTGTTCTGGGACAGGGGGAAGGACACTGAAGCTTTCTTT. Protein product: CASSLFWDRGKDTEAFF. Drawing the rest from reference TRBV5-6 and TRBJ1-1, the complete variable domain is DAGVTQSPTHLIKTRGQQVTLRCSPKSGHDTVSWYQQALGQGPQFIFQYYEEEERQRGNFPDRFSGHQFPNYSSELNVNALLLGDSALYLCASSLFWDRGKDTEAFFGQGTRLTVV.